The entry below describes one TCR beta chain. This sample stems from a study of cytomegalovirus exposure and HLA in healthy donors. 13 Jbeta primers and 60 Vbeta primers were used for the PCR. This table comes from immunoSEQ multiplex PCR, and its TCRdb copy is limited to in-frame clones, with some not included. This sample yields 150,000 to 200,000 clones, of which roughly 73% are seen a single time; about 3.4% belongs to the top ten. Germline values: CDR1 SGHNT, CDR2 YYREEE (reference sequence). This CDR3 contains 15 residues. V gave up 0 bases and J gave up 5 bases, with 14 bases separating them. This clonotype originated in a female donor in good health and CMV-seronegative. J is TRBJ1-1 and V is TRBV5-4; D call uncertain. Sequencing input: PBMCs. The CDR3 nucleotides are TGTGCCAGCAGCTTGGGGTCTGGCGCAGGAACTGAAGCTTTCTTT. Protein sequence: CASSLGSGAGTEAFF.